Reported below is one T cell receptor (beta chain). Its antigen is as yet unknown. Germline V gene sequence: CDR1 SQVTM, CDR2 ANQGSEA. CDR3 length: 12 residues. Preparation of TRB cDNA libraries relied on 5' RACE carrying UMI labels. Each CDR3 protein gets one entry in TCRdb, which reprocessed the 5' RACE reads and gives no DNA. The sample data list some 54,000 distinct CDR3 sequences. This record belongs to a study of CXCR3-negative and CXCR3-positive naive CD8 T cells. Points from the study as a whole: Naive cells that were CXCR3-positive had more hydrophobic TRB CDR3s (compared with CXCR3-negative naive cells). Diversity was high in both naive subsets and much lower in memory cells.

Sequenced material: naive CXCR3+ CD8+ T cells from blood. The sample's subset: CD45RO-CCR7+CD27+CD95- naive CD8+ T cells expressing CXCR3 (TNR3+). This TCR was recovered from a human donor in good health. Some clones in this sample may be carry-over from other donors' samples. The chain employs TRBV29-1 and TRBJ2-2; TCRdb reports TRBD1, a call that lacks DNA to check it against. CDR3: CSADGGTGELFF.